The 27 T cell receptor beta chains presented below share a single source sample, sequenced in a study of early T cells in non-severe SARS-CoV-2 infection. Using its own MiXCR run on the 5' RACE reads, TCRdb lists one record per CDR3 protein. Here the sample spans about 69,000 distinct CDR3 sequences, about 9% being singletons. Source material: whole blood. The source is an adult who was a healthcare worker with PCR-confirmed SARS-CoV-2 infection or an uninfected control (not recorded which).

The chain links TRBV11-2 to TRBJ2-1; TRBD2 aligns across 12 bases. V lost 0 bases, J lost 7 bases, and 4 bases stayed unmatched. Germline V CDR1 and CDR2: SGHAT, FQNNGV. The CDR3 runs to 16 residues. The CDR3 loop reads CASSLDRTSGGNEQFF. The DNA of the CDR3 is TGTGCCAGCAGCTTAGATAGAACTAGCGGGGGGAATGAGCAGTTCTTC.

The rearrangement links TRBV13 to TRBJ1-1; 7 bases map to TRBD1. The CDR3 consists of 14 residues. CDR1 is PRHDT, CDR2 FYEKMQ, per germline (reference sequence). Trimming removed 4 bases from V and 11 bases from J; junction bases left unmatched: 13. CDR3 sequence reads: CASSSGTAKWVAFF. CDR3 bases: TGTGCCAGCAGCTCCGGGACAGCTAAATGGGTGGCTTTCTTT.

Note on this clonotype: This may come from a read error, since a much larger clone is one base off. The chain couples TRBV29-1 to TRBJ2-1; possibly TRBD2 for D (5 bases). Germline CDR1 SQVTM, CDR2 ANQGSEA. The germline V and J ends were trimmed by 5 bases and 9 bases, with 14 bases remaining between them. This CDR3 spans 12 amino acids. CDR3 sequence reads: CSVRASRREQFF. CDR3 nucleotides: TGCAGCGTTAGGGCTAGCCGGCGTGAGCAGTTCTTC.

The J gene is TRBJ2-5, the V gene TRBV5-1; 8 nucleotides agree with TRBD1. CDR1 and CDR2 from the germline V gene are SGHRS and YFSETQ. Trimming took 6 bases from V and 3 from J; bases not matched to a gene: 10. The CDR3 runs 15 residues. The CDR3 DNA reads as TGCGCCAGCAACGAGGGGACAGGCTGGGAAGAGACCCAGTACTTC. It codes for CASNEGTGWEETQYF. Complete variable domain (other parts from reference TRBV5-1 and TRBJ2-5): KAGVTQTPRYLIKTRGQQVTLSCSPISGHRSVSWYQQTPGQGLQFLFEYFSETQRNKGNFPGRFSGRQFSNSRSEMNVSTLELGDSALYLCASNEGTGWEETQYFGPGTRLLVL.

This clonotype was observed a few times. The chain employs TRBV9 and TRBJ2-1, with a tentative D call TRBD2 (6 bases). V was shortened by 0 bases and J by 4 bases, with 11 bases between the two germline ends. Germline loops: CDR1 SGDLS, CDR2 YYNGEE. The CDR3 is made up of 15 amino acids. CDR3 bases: TGTGCCAGCAGCGTAGAGGCTAGCGCTTACAATGAGCAGTTCTTC. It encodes CASSVEASAYNEQFF. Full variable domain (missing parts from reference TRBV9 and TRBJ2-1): DSGVTQTPKHLITATGQRVTLRCSPRSGDLSVYWYQQSLDQGLQFLIQYYNGEERAKGNILERFSAQQFPDLHSELNLSSLELGDSALYFCASSVEASAYNEQFFGPGTRLTVL.

In nucleotides, the CDR3 is TGCAGCGTCGGGACAGCTCCCTCTGGAAACACCATATATTTT. Encoded protein: CSVGTAPSGNTIYF. This chain connects TRBV29-1 to TRBJ1-3; the match to TRBD1 covers 7 bases. CDR3 size: 14 residues. Germline loops: CDR1 SQVTM, CDR2 ANQGSEA. V shed 6 bases and J 0 bases; nucleotides not matched to a gene: 5.

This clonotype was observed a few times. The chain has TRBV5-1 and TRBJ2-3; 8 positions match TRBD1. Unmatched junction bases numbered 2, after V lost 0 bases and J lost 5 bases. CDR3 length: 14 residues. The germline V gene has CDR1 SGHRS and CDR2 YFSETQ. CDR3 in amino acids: CASSLAGTGDTQYF. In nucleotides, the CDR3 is TGCGCCAGCAGCTTGGCCGGGACAGGAGATACGCAGTATTTT.

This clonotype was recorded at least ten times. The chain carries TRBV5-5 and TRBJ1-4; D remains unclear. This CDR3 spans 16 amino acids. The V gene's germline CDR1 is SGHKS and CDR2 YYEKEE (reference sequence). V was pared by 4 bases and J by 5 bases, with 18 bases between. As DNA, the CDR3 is TGTGCCAGCAGCCCCCTATGGGAGCGGCTAAATGAAAAACTGTTTTTT. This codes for CASSPLWERLNEKLFF.

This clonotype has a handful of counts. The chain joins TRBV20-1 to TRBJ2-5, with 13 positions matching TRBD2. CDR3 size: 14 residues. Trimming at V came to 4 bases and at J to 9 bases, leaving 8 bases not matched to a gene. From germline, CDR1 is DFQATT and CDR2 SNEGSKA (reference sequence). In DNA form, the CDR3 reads TGCAGTGCTACGGGACTAGCGGGATCCCAGGCCCAGTACTTC. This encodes CSATGLAGSQAQYF.

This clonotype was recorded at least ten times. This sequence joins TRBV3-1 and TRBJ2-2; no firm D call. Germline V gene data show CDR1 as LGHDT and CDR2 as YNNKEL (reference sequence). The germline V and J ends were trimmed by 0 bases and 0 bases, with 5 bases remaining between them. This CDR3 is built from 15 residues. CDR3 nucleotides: TGTGCCAGCAGCCAAGAGGTTACGAACACCGGGGAGCTGTTTTTT. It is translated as CASSQEVTNTGELFF.

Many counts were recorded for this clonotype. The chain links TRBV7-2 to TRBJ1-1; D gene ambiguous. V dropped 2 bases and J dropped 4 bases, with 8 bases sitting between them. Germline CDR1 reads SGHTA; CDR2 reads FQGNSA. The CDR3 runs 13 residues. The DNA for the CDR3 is TGTGCCAGCAGCTTACCTTCCACCACTGAAGCTTTCTTT. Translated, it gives CASSLPSTTEAFF.

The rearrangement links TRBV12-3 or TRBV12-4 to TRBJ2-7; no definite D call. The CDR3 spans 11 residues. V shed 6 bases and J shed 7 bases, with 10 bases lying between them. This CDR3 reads CASRAGLEQYF. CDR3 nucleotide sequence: TGTGCCAGCAGGGCCGGGCTTGAGCAGTACTTC.

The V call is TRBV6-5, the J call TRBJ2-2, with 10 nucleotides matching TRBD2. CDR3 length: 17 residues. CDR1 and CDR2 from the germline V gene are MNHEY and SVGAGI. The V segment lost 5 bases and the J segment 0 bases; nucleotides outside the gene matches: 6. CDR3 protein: CASSPLAGAPNTGELFF. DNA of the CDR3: TGTGCCAGCAGTCCTCTAGCGGGGGCCCCGAACACCGGGGAGCTGTTTTTT.

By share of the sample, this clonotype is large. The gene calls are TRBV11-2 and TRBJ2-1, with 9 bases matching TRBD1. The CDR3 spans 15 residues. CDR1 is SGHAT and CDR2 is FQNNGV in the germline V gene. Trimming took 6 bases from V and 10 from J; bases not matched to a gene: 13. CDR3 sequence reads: CASSPGTGTPREQFF. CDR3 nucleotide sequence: TGTGCCAGCAGTCCTGGGACAGGGACTCCCCGGGAGCAGTTCTTC.

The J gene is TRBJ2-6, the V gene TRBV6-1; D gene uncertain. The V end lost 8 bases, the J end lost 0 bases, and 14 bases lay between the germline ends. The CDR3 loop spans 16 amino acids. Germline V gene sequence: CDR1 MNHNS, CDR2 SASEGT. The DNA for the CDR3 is TGTGCCAGCCACCCCCACAGCACCTCTGGGGCCAACGTCCTGACTTTC. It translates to CASHPHSTSGANVLTF.

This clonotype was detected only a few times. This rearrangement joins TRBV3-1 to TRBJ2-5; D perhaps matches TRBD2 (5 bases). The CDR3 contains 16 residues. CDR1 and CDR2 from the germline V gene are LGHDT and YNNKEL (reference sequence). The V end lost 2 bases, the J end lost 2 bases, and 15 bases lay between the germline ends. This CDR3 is CASSQSSGGFQETQYF. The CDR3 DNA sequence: TGTGCCAGCAGCCAAAGTTCTGGAGGATTTCAAGAGACCCAGTACTTC.

For the CDR3, the DNA is TGTGCCAGCCGCAGAGTGGGACAGGACTATGGCTACACCTTC. It encodes CASRRVGQDYGYTF. V gene TRBV27 combines with J gene TRBJ1-2, with 8 bases identical to TRBD1. The CDR3 has 14 amino acids. Losses at the gene ends were 8 bases for V and 3 bases for J; bases not matched to a gene: 8. The V gene's germline CDR1 is MNHEY and CDR2 SMNVEV (reference sequence).

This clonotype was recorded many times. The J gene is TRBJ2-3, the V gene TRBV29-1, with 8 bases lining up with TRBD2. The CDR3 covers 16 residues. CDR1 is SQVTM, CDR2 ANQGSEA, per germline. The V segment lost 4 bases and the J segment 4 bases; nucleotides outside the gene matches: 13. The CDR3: CSVAGRALFRPDTQYF. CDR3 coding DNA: TGCAGCGTTGCCGGGAGGGCCTTATTTCGTCCAGATACGCAGTATTTT.

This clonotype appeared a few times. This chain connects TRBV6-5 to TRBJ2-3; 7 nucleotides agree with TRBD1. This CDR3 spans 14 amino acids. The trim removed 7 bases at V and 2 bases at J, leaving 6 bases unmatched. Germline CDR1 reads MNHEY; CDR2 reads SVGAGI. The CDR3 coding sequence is TGTGCCAGCACCCCAGACAGGGACACAGATACGCAGTATTTT. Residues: CASTPDRDTDTQYF.

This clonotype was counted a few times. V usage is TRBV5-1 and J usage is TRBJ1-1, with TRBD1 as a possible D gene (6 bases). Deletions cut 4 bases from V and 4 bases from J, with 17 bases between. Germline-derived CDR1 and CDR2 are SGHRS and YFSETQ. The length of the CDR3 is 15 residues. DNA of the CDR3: TGCGCCAGCAGCACTGGGACGGTGGGGGCCACTGAAGCTTTCTTT. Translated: CASSTGTVGATEAFF.

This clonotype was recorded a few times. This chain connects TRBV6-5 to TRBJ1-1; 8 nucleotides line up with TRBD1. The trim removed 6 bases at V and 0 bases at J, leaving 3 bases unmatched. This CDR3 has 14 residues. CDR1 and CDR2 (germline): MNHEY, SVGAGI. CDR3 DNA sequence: TGTGCCAGCAGCCGCAGGGGGCTGAACACTGAAGCTTTCTTT. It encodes CASSRRGLNTEAFF.

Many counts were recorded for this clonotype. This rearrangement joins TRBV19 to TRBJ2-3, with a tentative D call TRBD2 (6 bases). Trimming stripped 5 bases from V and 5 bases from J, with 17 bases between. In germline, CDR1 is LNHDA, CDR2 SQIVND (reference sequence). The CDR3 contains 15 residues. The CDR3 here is CASSLQRVVGDTQYF. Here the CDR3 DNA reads TGTGCCAGTAGTCTCCAGCGGGTCGTAGGAGATACGCAGTATTTT.

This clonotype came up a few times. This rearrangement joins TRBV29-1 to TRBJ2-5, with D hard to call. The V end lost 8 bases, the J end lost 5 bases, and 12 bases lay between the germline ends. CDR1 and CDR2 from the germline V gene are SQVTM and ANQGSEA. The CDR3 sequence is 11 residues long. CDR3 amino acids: CSFGHEETQYF. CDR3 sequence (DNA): TGCAGCTTCGGGCATGAGGAGACCCAGTACTTC.

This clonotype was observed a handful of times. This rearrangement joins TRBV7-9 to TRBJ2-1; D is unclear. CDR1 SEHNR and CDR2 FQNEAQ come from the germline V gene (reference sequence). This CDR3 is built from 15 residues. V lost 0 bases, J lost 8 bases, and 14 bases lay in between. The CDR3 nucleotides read TGTGCCAGCAGCTTAGCCCCCGACAAGAACGATGAGCAGTTCTTC. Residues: CASSLAPDKNDEQFF.

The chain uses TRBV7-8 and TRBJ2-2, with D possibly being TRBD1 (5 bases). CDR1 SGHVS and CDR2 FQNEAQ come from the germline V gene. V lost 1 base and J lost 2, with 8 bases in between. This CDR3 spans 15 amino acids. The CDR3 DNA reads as TGTGCCAGCAGCTTAGTGGACAACAACACCGGGGAGCTGTTTTTT. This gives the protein CASSLVDNNTGELFF.

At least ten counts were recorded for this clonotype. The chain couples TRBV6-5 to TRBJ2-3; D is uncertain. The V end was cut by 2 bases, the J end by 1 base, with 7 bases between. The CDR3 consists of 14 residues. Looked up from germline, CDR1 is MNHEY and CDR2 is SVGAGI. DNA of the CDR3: TGTGCCAGCAGTTACCTGTCGGGCACAGATACGCAGTATTTT. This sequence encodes CASSYLSGTDTQYF.

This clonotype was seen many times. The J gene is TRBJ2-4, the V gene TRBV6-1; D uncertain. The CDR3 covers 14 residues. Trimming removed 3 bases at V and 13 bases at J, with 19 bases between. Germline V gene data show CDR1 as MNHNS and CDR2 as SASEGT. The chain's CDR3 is CASSDNPIEPVQYF. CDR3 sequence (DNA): TGTGCCAGCAGTGACAACCCCATAGAACCAGTCCAGTACTTC.